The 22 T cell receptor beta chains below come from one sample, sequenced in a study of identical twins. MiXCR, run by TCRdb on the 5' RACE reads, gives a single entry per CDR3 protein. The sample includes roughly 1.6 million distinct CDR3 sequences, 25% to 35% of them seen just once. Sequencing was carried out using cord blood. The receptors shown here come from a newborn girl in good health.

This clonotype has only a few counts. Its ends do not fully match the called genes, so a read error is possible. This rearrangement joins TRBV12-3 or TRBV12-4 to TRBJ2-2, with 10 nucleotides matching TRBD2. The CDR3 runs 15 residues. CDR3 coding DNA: TGTGCCAGCAGTATAGCGGGGGGGAACACCGGGGAGCTGTTTTTT. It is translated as CASSIAGGNTGELFF.

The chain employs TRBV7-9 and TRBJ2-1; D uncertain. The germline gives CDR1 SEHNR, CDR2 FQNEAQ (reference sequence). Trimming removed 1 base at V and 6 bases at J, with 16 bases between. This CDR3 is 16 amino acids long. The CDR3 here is CASSLETLAVSNEQFF. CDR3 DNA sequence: TGTGCCAGCAGCTTAGAGACTCTGGCGGTTAGCAATGAGCAGTTCTTC. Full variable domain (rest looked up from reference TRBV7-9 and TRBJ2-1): DTGVSQNPRHKITKRGQNVTFRCDPISEHNRLYWYRQTLGQGPEFLTYFQNEAQLEKSRLLSDRFSAERPKGSFSTLEIQRTEQGDSAMYLCASSLETLAVSNEQFFGPGTRLTVL.

For the CDR3, the DNA is TGTGCCAGCAGCCCCATACTGGGGACTAAAACCTACGAGCAGTACTTC. It is translated as CASSPILGTKTYEQYF. The chain employs TRBV9 and TRBJ2-4, with 7 positions matching TRBD2. The DNA end is more similar to TRBJ2-7, so the J call may be wrong. The CDR3 is made up of 16 amino acids. CDR1 is SGDLS, CDR2 YYNGEE, per germline.

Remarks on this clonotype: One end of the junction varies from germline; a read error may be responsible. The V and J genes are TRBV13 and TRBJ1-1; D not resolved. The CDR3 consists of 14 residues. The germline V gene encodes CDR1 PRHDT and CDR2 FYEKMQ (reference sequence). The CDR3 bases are TGTGCCAACAGCTCCCCGGGCCTGGGCACTGAAGCTTTCTTT. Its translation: CANSSPGLGTEAFF.

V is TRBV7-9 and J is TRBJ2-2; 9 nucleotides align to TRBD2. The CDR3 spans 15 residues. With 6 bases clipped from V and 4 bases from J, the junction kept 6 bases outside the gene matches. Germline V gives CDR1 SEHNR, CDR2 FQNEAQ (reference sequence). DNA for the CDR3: TGTGCCAGCAGGATGGGGACTAGCTTCACCGGGGAGCTGTTTTTT. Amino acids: CASRMGTSFTGELFF.

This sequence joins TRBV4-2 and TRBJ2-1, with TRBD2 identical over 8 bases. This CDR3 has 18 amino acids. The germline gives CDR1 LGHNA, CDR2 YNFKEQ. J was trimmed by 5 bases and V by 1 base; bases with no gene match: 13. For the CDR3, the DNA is TGTGCCAGCAGCCAAGCAGGGACTAGTGGACTCCATGACAATGAGCAGTTCTTC. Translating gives CASSQAGTSGLHDNEQFF.

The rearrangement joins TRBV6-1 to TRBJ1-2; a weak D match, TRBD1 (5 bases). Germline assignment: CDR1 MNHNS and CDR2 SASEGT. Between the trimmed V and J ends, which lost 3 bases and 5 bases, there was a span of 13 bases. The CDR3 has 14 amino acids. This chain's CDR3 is CASSEWQGPYGYTF. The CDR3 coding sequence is TGTGCCAGCAGTGAGTGGCAGGGTCCATATGGCTACACCTTC.

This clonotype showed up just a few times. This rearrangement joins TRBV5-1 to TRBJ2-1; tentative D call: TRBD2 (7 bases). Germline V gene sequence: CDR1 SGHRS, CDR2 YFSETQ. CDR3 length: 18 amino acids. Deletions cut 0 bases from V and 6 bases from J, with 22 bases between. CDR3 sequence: CASSLGAPRGAPSNEQFF. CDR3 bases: TGCGCCAGCAGCTTGGGGGCTCCCCGGGGGGCCCCTAGCAATGAGCAGTTCTTC.

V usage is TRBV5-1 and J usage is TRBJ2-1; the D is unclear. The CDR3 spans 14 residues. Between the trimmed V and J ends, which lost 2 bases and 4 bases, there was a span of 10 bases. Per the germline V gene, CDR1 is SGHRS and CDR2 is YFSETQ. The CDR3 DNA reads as TGCGCCAGCAGCTTTTCGCCAGAATACAATGAGCAGTTCTTC. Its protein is CASSFSPEYNEQFF.

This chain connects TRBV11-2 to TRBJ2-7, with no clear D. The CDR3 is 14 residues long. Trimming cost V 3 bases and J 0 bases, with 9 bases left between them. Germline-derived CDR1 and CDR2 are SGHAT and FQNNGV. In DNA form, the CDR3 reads TGTGCCAGCAGCTTTCACTCCAGCTCCTACGAGCAGTACTTC. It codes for CASSFHSSSYEQYF.

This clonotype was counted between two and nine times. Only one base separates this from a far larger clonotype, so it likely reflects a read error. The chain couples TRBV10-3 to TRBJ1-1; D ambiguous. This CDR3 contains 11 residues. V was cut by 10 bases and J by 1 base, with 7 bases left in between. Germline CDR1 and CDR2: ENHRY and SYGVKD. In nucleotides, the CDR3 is TGTGCCACCAGCCAGAACACTGAAGCTTTCTTT. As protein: CATSQNTEAFF.

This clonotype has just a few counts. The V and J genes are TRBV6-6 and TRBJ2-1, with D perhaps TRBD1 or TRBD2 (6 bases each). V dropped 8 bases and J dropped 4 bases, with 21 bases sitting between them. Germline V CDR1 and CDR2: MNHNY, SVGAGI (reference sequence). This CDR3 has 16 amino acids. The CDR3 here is CASPDVLGGSYNEQFF. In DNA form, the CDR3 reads TGTGCCAGCCCCGACGTACTAGGGGGGAGTTACAATGAGCAGTTCTTC.

CDR3 sequence reads: CASSQTRTTQEHNEQFF. The CDR3 DNA reads as TGCGCCAGCAGCCAAACCCGGACCACCCAAGAACACAATGAGCAGTTCTTC. The genes are TRBV5-1 and TRBJ2-1; D gene unclear. Germline CDR1 is SGHRS and CDR2 is YFSETQ. The CDR3 is made up of 17 amino acids. With 4 bases removed from V and 5 bases from J, the gap between germline ends came to 22 bases.

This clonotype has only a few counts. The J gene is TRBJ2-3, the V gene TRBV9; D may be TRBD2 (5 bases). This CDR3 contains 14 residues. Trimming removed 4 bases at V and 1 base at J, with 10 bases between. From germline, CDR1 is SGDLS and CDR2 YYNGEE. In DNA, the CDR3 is TGTGCCAGCAGCCGGGGATTTGGCACAGATACGCAGTATTTT. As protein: CASSRGFGTDTQYF.

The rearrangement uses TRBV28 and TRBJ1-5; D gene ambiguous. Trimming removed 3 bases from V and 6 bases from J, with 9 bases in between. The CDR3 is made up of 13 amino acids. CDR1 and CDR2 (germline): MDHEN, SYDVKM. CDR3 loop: CASSLRRTQPQHF. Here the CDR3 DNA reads TGTGCCAGCAGTTTGAGGAGAACTCAGCCCCAGCATTTT.

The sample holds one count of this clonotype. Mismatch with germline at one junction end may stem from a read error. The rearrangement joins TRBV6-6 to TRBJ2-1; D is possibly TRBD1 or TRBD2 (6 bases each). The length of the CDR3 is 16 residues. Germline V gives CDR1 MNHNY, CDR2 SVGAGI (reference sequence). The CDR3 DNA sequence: TGTGCCCGCAGTTACTCGATAGGGGGGTCCTACAATGAGCAGTTCTTC. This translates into CARSYSIGGSYNEQFF.

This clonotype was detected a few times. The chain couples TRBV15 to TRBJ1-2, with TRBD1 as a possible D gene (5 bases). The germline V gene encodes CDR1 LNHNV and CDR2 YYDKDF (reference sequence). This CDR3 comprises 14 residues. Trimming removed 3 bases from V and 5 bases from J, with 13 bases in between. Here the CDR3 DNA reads TGTGCCACCAGCAGCCTTCCATGGGGGTATGGCTACACCTTC. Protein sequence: CATSSLPWGYGYTF.

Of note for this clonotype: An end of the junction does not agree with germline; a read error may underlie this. The CDR3 region has the DNA TGTGCCAGCAGTGAGAGGAGGACGGCTGAGGCTTTCTTT. Amino acid sequence: CASSERRTAEAFF. The genes are TRBV6-1 and TRBJ1-1; no firm D call. This CDR3 spans 13 amino acids. Germline CDR1 is MNHNS and CDR2 is SASEGT.

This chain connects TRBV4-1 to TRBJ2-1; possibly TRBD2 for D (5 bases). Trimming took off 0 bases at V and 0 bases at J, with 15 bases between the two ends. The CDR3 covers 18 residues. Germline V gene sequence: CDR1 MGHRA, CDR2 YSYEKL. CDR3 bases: TGCGCCAGCAGCCAAGAACCCATCCTAGCCAGCTCCTACAATGAGCAGTTCTTC. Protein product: CASSQEPILASSYNEQFF.

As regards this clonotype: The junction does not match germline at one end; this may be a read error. This CDR3 is CASNEWGISNEKLFF. DNA of the CDR3: TGTGCCAGCAATGAATGGGGGATTTCTAATGAAAAACTGTTTTTT. The chain uses TRBV2 and TRBJ1-4; tentatively, D is TRBD1 (5 bases). The CDR3 consists of 15 residues. The germline gives CDR1 SNHLY, CDR2 FYNNEI.

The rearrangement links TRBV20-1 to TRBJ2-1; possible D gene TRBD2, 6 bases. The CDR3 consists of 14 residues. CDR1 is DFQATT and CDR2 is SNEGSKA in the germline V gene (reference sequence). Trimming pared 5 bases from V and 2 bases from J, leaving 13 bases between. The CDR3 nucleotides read TGCAGTGCTCAACCTAGCGTTACCTACAATGAGCAGTTCTTC. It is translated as CSAQPSVTYNEQFF.

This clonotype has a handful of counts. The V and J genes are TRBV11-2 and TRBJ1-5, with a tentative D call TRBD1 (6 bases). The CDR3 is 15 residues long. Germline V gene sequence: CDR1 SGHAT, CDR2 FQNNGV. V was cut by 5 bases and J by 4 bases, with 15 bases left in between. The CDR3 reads CASSLNPQGNQPQHF. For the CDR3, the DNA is TGTGCCAGCAGCCTAAATCCCCAGGGGAATCAGCCCCAGCATTTT.